Shown below are 25 T cell receptor beta chains from a single sample sequenced in a study of T cell clonotyping in hematopoietic cell transplantation. Measured with immunoSEQ multiplex PCR; TCRdb has only the in-frame clones, and not every one. This sample yields 27,000 or so clones, of which roughly three quarters are seen a single time; approximately 5.9% belongs to the top ten. The time point here: recipient sample about 28 days before transplant, after cytoreduction. The sample consisted of peripheral blood mononuclear cells, taken before stem cell transplant. These receptor sequences come from a man in his fifties or sixties with myelodysplastic syndrome. Some clones in this sample may be carry-over from other donors' samples.

The gene calls are TRBV9 and TRBJ2-5, with 7 bases identical to TRBD1. This CDR3 is 14 amino acids long. V lost 0 bases, J lost 5 bases, and 4 bases stayed unmatched. CDR1 SGDLS and CDR2 YYNGEE come from the germline V gene. For the CDR3, the DNA is TGTGCCAGCAGCGTAGTCCCGACAGGGGAGACCCAGTACTTC. This sequence encodes CASSVVPTGETQYF.

The chain employs TRBV6-6 and TRBJ1-6; D is unresolved. Trimming left V 6 bases short and J 9 bases short, with 9 bases between. Germline values: CDR1 MNHNY, CDR2 SVGAGI (reference sequence). This CDR3 has 12 amino acids. The CDR3 spells CASRPNSSPLHF. The CDR3 DNA is TGTGCCAGCAGGCCGAACAGTTCACCCCTCCACTTT.

CDR3 DNA: TGTGCCTGGAGTGTATCCTGGACTAGCGGGATAGGTGATACGCAGTATTTT. Translating gives CAWSVSWTSGIGDTQYF. The chain is built from TRBV30 and TRBJ2-3; 12 nucleotides agree with TRBD2. The V segment lost 0 bases and the J segment 6 bases; nucleotides outside the gene matches: 10. In germline, CDR1 is GTSNPN, CDR2 SVGIG (reference sequence). There are 17 residues in the CDR3.

This chain uses TRBV6-1 with TRBJ2-3; 7 nucleotides match TRBD2. The V gene's germline CDR1 is MNHNS and CDR2 SASEGT. With V trimmed by 9 bases and J by 4 bases, 13 bases remained unmatched. The CDR3 sequence is 15 residues long. Here the CDR3 reads CASLTTSPGADTQYF. In nucleotides, the CDR3 is TGTGCCAGTTTAACGACTAGCCCCGGGGCAGATACGCAGTATTTT.

The V gene is TRBV9, the J gene TRBJ1-2; unclear D gene. The CDR3 runs 14 residues. Trimming shortened V by 4 bases and J by 3 bases, and 13 bases separated the two germline ends. The germline V gene encodes CDR1 SGDLS and CDR2 YYNGEE. CDR3 sequence: CASSPRRGDYGYTF. The DNA for the CDR3 is TGTGCCAGCAGCCCGCGTAGAGGCGACTATGGCTACACCTTC.

This clone appeared a few times. The genes are TRBV9 and TRBJ1-1; D gene uncertain. The length of the CDR3 is 13 residues. CDR1 SGDLS and CDR2 YYNGEE come from the germline V gene. The ends were cut back, 1 base at V and 8 bases at J, with 12 bases in the middle. The CDR3 DNA reads as TGTGCCAGCAGCGTACGGGGTGGGTCCGAAGCTTTCTTT. Translation gives CASSVRGGSEAFF.

The chain uses TRBV29-1 and TRBJ2-3; D unresolved. Germline CDR1 is SQVTM and CDR2 is ANQGSEA. The germline V and J ends were trimmed by 4 bases and 4 bases, with 9 bases remaining between them. The CDR3 runs to 12 residues. The CDR3 bases are TGCAGCGTTGTTGGTGTCGCAGATACGCAGTATTTT. It specifies CSVVGVADTQYF.

J is TRBJ2-7 and V is TRBV19; 7 positions match TRBD1. In germline, CDR1 is LNHDA, CDR2 SQIVND (reference sequence). The CDR3 spans 15 residues. The V gene end was trimmed by 5 bases and the J gene end by 5 bases; junction bases not matched to a gene: 12. Here the CDR3 DNA reads TGTGCCAGTAGTCTCTCTCAAGACAGGGCCCACGAGCAGTACTTC. Protein product: CASSLSQDRAHEQYF.

CDR3 in DNA: TGTGCCAGCAGTTTACTAGCGGGGAAGGTGGGGACCCAGTACTTC. Protein sequence: CASSLLAGKVGTQYF. The chain links TRBV27 to TRBJ2-5, with 9 bases identical to TRBD2. Germline lookup yields CDR1 MNHEY and CDR2 SMNVEV (reference sequence). The CDR3 length is 15 residues. Trimming removed 2 bases from V and 7 bases from J; junction bases left unmatched: 8.

The chain couples TRBV6-1 to TRBJ1-2; 10 nucleotides align to TRBD1. The CDR3 is made up of 15 amino acids. Germline trimming cut 5 bases from V and 3 bases from J; bases unmatched to any gene: 6. Germline CDR1 MNHNS, CDR2 SASEGT. The CDR3 sequence: CASSWGQGKDYGYTF. The CDR3 nucleotides are TGTGCCAGCAGTTGGGGACAGGGGAAGGACTATGGCTACACCTTC.

Only a few counts were recorded for this clone. This chain links TRBV29-1 with TRBJ1-1; D gene unclear. V was shortened by 7 bases and J by 1 base, with 13 bases between the two germline ends. Germline-derived CDR1 and CDR2 are SQVTM and ANQGSEA. The CDR3 is 13 amino acids. The CDR3: CSGTDGWNTEAFF. In DNA, the CDR3 is TGCAGCGGTACGGACGGATGGAACACTGAAGCTTTCTTT.

The chain joins TRBV4-1 to TRBJ2-7, with D unresolved. The CDR3 runs to 13 residues. Germline V CDR1 and CDR2: MGHRA, YSYEKL. The ends were cut back, 6 bases at V and 3 bases at J, with 12 bases in the middle. CDR3 loop: CASSPSLHYEQYF. The DNA for the CDR3 is TGCGCCAGCAGTCCCTCGCTCCACTACGAGCAGTACTTC.

The chain is built from TRBV4-1 and TRBJ2-1; 7 bases agree with TRBD2. CDR3 size: 17 residues. CDR1 MGHRA and CDR2 YSYEKL come from the germline V gene. Trimming removed 0 bases from V and 5 bases from J; junction bases left unmatched: 10. The CDR3 DNA sequence: TGCGCCAGCAGCCAAGAGTCTAACGGGGAGGGAGACAATGAGCAGTTCTTC. This codes for CASSQESNGEGDNEQFF.

Details on this clone: Within the sample, other DNA sequences also encode this same CDR3. This sequence joins TRBV28 and TRBJ1-2, with no clear D. The germline V gene encodes CDR1 MDHEN and CDR2 SYDVKM. This CDR3 is 13 amino acids long. V was pared by 5 bases and J by 0 bases, with 7 bases between. The CDR3 DNA reads as TGTGCCAGCAGTACCACTTCTAACTATGGCTACACCTTC. Its translation: CASSTTSNYGYTF.

The gene calls are TRBV30 and TRBJ2-2; a weak D match, TRBD2 (6 bases). The length of the CDR3 is 19 residues. Germline loops: CDR1 GTSNPN, CDR2 SVGIG (reference sequence). V was shortened by 2 bases and J by 4 bases, with 26 bases between the two germline ends. The CDR3 here is CAWSPPRLGRARGTGELFF. CDR3 in DNA: TGTGCCTGGAGTCCGCCTAGACTAGGCCGGGCGAGGGGCACCGGGGAGCTGTTTTTT.

This clone was seen a few times. The CDR3: CAWIPVKLAGGHRRYEQYF. CDR3 sequence (DNA): TGTGCCTGGATCCCCGTTAAACTAGCGGGGGGCCACCGGCGCTACGAGCAGTACTTC. J is TRBJ2-7 and V is TRBV30; 12 nucleotides agree with TRBD2. The J segment lost 3 bases and the V segment lost 4 bases, leaving 19 bases of the junction unmatched. There are 19 residues in the CDR3. CDR1 and CDR2 from the germline V gene are GTSNPN and SVGIG (reference sequence).

This chain uses TRBV7-6 with TRBJ1-5, with 8 positions matching TRBD1. The J segment lost 6 bases and the V segment lost 6 bases, leaving 10 bases of the junction unmatched. The CDR3 is 15 residues long. The germline CDR1 and CDR2 sequences are SGHVS and FNYEAQ. In DNA, the CDR3 is TGTGCCAGCAGTTCAACAGGGGGATTTGGTCAGCCCCAGCATTTT. Translated: CASSSTGGFGQPQHF.

This clone has a handful of counts. This chain uses TRBV7-3 with TRBJ2-5, with TRBD2 identical over 10 bases. In germline, CDR1 is SGHTA, CDR2 FQGTGA. Trimming cost V 5 bases and J 5 bases; bases outside gene matches: 2. The CDR3 is made up of 13 amino acids. The DNA for the CDR3 is TGTGCCAGCAGCCCGGGACTAGCGGAGACCCAGTACTTC. Protein product: CASSPGLAETQYF.

This clone has more than one count but fewer than ten. V is TRBV7-7 and J is TRBJ2-5, with a possible D match to TRBD2 (7 bases). CDR1 is SSHAT and CDR2 is FNYEAQ in the germline V gene (reference sequence). The CDR3 runs 15 residues. The CDR3 reads CASAGGGGPQETQYF. Here the CDR3 DNA reads TGTGCTAGCGCCGGGGGAGGGGGGCCTCAAGAGACCCAGTACTTC. The complete variable domain, with remaining parts taken from reference TRBV7-7 and TRBJ2-5, reads GAGVSQSPRYKVTKRGQDVTLRCDPISSHATLYWYQQALGQGPEFLTYFNYEAQPDKSGLPSDRFSAERPEGSISTLTIQRTEQRDSAMYRCASAGGGGPQETQYFGPGTRLLVL.

This sequence joins TRBV6-5 and TRBJ2-7, with D possibly matching TRBD1 (5 bases). The CDR3 consists of 13 residues. Trimming cost V 6 bases and J 1 base, with 10 bases left between them. The germline gives CDR1 MNHEY, CDR2 SVGAGI. The CDR3 coding sequence is TGTGCCAGCAGCCAGCAGGGTTCCTACGAGCAGTACTTC. It is translated as CASSQQGSYEQYF.

CDR3 region: CASSYGLAGDTGELFF. For the CDR3, the DNA is TGTGCCAGCAGTTATGGACTAGCGGGGGACACCGGGGAGCTGTTTTTT. The chain is built from TRBV9 and TRBJ2-2, with 13 bases matching TRBD2. Germline values: CDR1 SGDLS, CDR2 YYNGEE. The V and J ends lost 5 bases and 3 bases, in that order; junction bases with no gene match: 4. There are 16 residues in the CDR3.

Only one count was recorded for this clone. This chain connects TRBV6-5 to TRBJ1-2; a possible D gene is TRBD1 (5 bases). Trimming took 6 bases from V and 4 from J, leaving 12 bases between them. Germline assignment: CDR1 MNHEY and CDR2 SVGAGI. CDR3 length: 13 amino acids. In nucleotides, the CDR3 is TGTGCCAGCAGCGAACGACAGCTCTATGGCTACACCTTC. It encodes CASSERQLYGYTF.

V usage is TRBV29-1 and J usage is TRBJ2-1; D is perhaps TRBD2 (5 bases). V dropped 8 bases and J dropped 5 bases, with 16 bases sitting between them. Germline CDR1 SQVTM, CDR2 ANQGSEA. CDR3 size: 13 residues. The CDR3 loop is CSSTGIYHNEQFF. The CDR3 DNA follows: TGCAGCTCCACCGGGATCTACCACAATGAGCAGTTCTTC.

The count of this clone is one. The genes are TRBV5-6 and TRBJ2-1, with D perhaps TRBD2 (6 bases). V was shortened by 7 bases and J by 4 bases, with 21 bases between the two germline ends. Germline values: CDR1 SGHDT, CDR2 YYEEEE. The CDR3 spans 16 residues. CDR3 coding DNA: TGTGCCAGCTCCCTTGGGGCGGGATGGGGTTACAATGAGCAGTTCTTC. Amino acid sequence: CASSLGAGWGYNEQFF.

This clone showed up just a few times. CDR3 DNA: TGTGCCAGCATGTGGGACAGCAATTCACCCCTCCACTTT. It translates to CASMWDSNSPLHF. The V call is TRBV27, the J call TRBJ1-6, with 7 bases that match TRBD1. J gave up 7 bases and V 7 bases, and 4 bases lay outside the gene matches. The CDR3 runs to 13 residues. Germline loops: CDR1 MNHEY, CDR2 SMNVEV (reference sequence).